This entry concerns a single TCR beta chain. This sample was taken from a study of blood T cell repertoires in COVID-19. Study in general: COVID-19 samples collected from the United States, Italy and Spain covered acute and convalescent phases. PBMCs, B-cell-depleted T cells, or T cells provided the cDNA or gDNA that made up the material.

Here immunoSEQ multiplex PCR was the method, and the copy in TCRdb shows in-frame clones only, minus some. In the table there are about 220,000 clones, around 82% of which are singletons. The CDR3 spans 15 residues. With V trimmed by 4 bases and J by 0 bases, 5 bases remained unmatched. Germline V lookup: CDR1 GTSNPN, CDR2 SVGIG (reference sequence). V usage is TRBV30 and J usage is TRBJ2-3; 9 nucleotides line up with TRBD1. The source material was peripheral blood. The TCR was taken from a woman aged 55-75 years with acute or convalescent COVID-19. The CDR3 spells CAWTPGQGSTDTQYF. The CDR3 DNA reads as TGTGCCTGGACTCCGGGACAGGGAAGCACAGATACGCAGTATTTT.